This TCR beta chain was sequenced in a study of blood T cell repertoires in COVID-19. Study background: The United States, Italy and Spain provided the acute and convalescent COVID-19 samples. T cells, B-cell-depleted T cells, or PBMCs supplied cDNA or gDNA.

Methods used by the authors: Nucleated cell number was recorded as an estimate derived from reference gene primer amplification. Only in-frame clones appear in the TCRdb table, and some are missing; sequencing was by immunoSEQ multiplex PCR. The DNA gave D and trimming, while V, J and clone size come from that table. This table holds some 230,000 clones, just under 85% found once. This CDR3 is 18 amino acids long. Germline CDR1 SGHTA, CDR2 FQGNSA. The trim removed 1 base at V and 4 bases at J, leaving 10 bases unmatched. Participant reports of clinical history set cohort assignment. The sample comprised PBMCs or T cells enriched from blood (not recorded which). The receptor's source is a woman aged 40 to 50 with acute COVID-19. V gene TRBV7-2 combines with J gene TRBJ2-1, with TRBD2 matching over 10 bases. The CDR3 is CASSLGLGSGGPYNEQFF. For the CDR3, the DNA is TGTGCCAGCAGCTTAGGGTTAGGTAGCGGGGGGCCTTACAATGAGCAGTTCTTC.